These 8 T cell receptor beta chains were sequenced from one sample in a study of T cell repertoires in cytomegalovirus infection. Using its own MiXCR run on the reads, TCRdb lists one record per CDR3 protein. The sample comprises roughly 800,000 distinct CDR3 sequences, almost 30% of which are singletons, and around 13% rests with the top ten. No cognate antigen is known for these TCRs. Sequences were derived from cultured CD8+ T cells from PBMCs, sampled from culture after CMV antigen stimulation. These receptors all come from a human donor in good health (CMV status not recorded). Some clones in this sample may be carry-over from other donors' samples.

This chain connects TRBV18 to TRBJ2-1; 8 bases are a match to TRBD1. The J segment lost 6 bases and the V segment lost 2 bases, leaving 12 bases of the junction unmatched. Germline CDR1 and CDR2: KGHSH and LQKENI. The CDR3 sequence is 17 residues long. CDR3 in DNA: TGTGCCAGCTCACCAGGGGTCCGGACAGGGTGGAGCAATGAGCAGTTCTTC. Translating gives CASSPGVRTGWSNEQFF. The variable domain in full, completed from reference TRBV18 and TRBJ2-1, reads NAGVMQNPRHLVRRRGQEARLRCSPMKGHSHVYWYRQLPEEGLKFMVYLQKENIIDESGMPKERFSAEFPKEGPSILRIQQVVRGDSAAYFCASSPGVRTGWSNEQFFGPGTRLTVL.

Note on this clonotype: No conserved phenylalanine or tryptophan ends this CDR3, so it is likely a read error. The V call is TRBV12-5, the J call TRBJ1-4; 9 bases align to TRBD1. In germline, CDR1 is LGHNT, CDR2 FRNRAP. V lost 4 bases to trimming and J lost 7 bases; unmatched junction nucleotides: 4. The CDR3 consists of 14 residues. CDR3 DNA: TGTGCTAGTGGTTCCACAGGGGGCGGTGAAAAACTGTTTCTT. It yields the protein CASGSTGGGEKLFL.

This clonotype was found a few times. The genes are TRBV7-9 and TRBJ2-3; D not resolved. Germline lookup yields CDR1 SEHNR and CDR2 FQNEAQ (reference sequence). This CDR3 comprises 12 residues. V was clipped by 7 bases and J by 5 bases, with 10 bases between them. The CDR3: CASKLPLDTQYF. The CDR3 region has the DNA TGTGCCAGCAAACTACCCCTAGATACGCAGTATTTT.

This clonotype was recorded at least ten times. V and J are TRBV28 and TRBJ2-5; tentative D call: TRBD1 (5 bases). The germline gives CDR1 MDHEN, CDR2 SYDVKM. V was shortened by 3 bases and J by 1 base, with 12 bases between the two germline ends. The CDR3 runs to 15 residues. CDR3 nucleotide sequence: TGTGCCAGCAGTTTCCGTAGACAGCCCCAAGAGACCCAGTACTTC. Amino acids: CASSFRRQPQETQYF.

The chain joins TRBV20-1 to TRBJ2-7; D not resolved. The germline V gene encodes CDR1 DFQATT and CDR2 SNEGSKA (reference sequence). With 3 bases removed from V and 2 bases from J, the gap between germline ends came to 14 bases. This CDR3 spans 14 amino acids. The CDR3 here is CSASRQVGPYEQYV. In DNA, the CDR3 is TGCAGTGCTAGTAGGCAGGTGGGTCCCTACGAGCAGTACGTC.

The rearrangement joins TRBV7-6 to TRBJ1-6, with TRBD1 identical over 9 bases. Germline V gives CDR1 SGHVS, CDR2 FNYEAQ. The CDR3 has 15 residues. V dropped 0 bases and J dropped 7; count of bases not matched to a gene: 1. The CDR3 spells CASSLATGGNSPLHF. The CDR3 bases are TGTGCCAGCAGCTTAGCGACAGGGGGGAATTCACCCCTCCACTTT.

The table lists this clonotype with a few counts. The chain carries TRBV6-1 and TRBJ1-2; tentative D call: TRBD1 (5 bases). Germline V lookup: CDR1 MNHNS, CDR2 SASEGT. V lost 7 bases and J lost 3, with 9 bases in between. This CDR3 has 12 amino acids. CDR3 DNA sequence: TGTGCCAGCATGGCCAGGGACTATGGCTACACCTTC. The encoded protein is CASMARDYGYTF.

The chain is built from TRBV4-1 and TRBJ2-3, with 7 bases identical to TRBD2. V gave up 1 base and J gave up 1 base; unmatched junction bases: 2. This CDR3 is 15 amino acids long. Germline V lookup: CDR1 MGHRA, CDR2 YSYEKL. CDR3 sequence reads: CASSQGDYRTDTQYF. The CDR3 bases are TGCGCCAGCAGCCAAGGGGACTATCGCACAGATACGCAGTATTTT.